Given below is one T cell receptor (beta chain) in context. Antigen specificity is unknown. This specimen belongs to a study of blood T cells in healthy people across ages. A J-beta primer mix and a sample-barcoded 5' primer were used in a second PCR of about 7 to 12 cycles. TCRdb re-derived calls from the 5' RACE reads in MiXCR, one entry per CDR3 protein. The sample records roughly 1,000,000 distinct CDR3 sequences, around 27% being singletons. Whole-study findings and limits: What prevented conclusive comparison of naive and antigen-experienced cells was that PBMCs were unsorted.

The sample also formed part of further work on T cells of mothers and their children. That source reports: From each mother came over 8.5 million TCR beta CDR3 reads, and from each child came 2.5 million to 3 million.

The specimen was blood. The origin of this receptor is a girl aged 2-15 years in good health.

DNA for the CDR3: TGTGCCAGCAGCTCTGGGACACTAGTGGGTAGCGACCAGTACTTC. It is translated as CASSSGTLVGSDQYF. The V gene is TRBV7-2, the J gene TRBJ2-5; possibly TRBD1 for D (6 bases). Germline CDR1 is SGHTA and CDR2 is FQGNSA. This CDR3 spans 15 amino acids. Trimming stripped 4 bases from V and 10 bases from J, with 22 bases between.